This TCR beta chain was identified during a study of molecular identifiers for immune sequencing clone quantification. Previously described methods and listed TCR primers produced bulk TCR libraries. MiXCR was run by TCRdb on the PCR reads, yielding one entry per CDR3 protein. The data show around 320,000 distinct CDR3 sequences, with 24% seen just once and around 0.74% held by the top ten. This clonotype came up many times. What it recognizes is unknown. Germline-derived CDR1 and CDR2 are SGHRS and YFSETQ. Trimming cost V 1 base and J 2 bases; bases outside gene matches: 8. The CDR3 runs 17 residues. Study results and caveats: Effector cells kept over 98% of their molecules in clones above 20 RNA copies, while naive cells kept under 1% there.

From around 20,000 to 1,000,000 sorted cells, naive CD8 libraries were generated with 10%, 30% or 50% RNA. Naive CD8 T cell sorting was performed on the CD8+CD4-CCR7+CD45RA+ phenotype. Source material: naive CD8+ T cells from blood, with Jurkat cell RNA spiked in. The subset: FACS-sorted CD8+CD4-CCR7+CD45RA+ naive T cells. The receptor comes from a human donor in good health. Some libraries in this study had Jurkat cell RNA spiked in. The V gene is TRBV5-1, the J gene TRBJ2-3, with 9 bases that match TRBD1. Written as DNA, the CDR3 is TGCGCCAGCAGCTTGAACCGACAGGGGGGCATCACAGATACGCAGTATTTT. Protein sequence: CASSLNRQGGITDTQYF.